The clone carrying this T cell receptor (beta chain) was counted between two and nine times. Its target is not known. This record comes from a study of cytomegalovirus exposure and HLA in healthy donors. Study findings and constraints: For TCR beta chains, V- and J-gene trimming was later linked to a missense DCLRE1C variant.

The ends were cut back, 1 base at V and 5 bases at J, with 14 bases in the middle. CDR1 and CDR2 from the germline V gene are SGHVS and FNYEAQ. The CDR3 loop spans 15 amino acids. PCR employed 60 Vbeta and 13 Jbeta primers. In the authors' methods: An analysis that came later counted 80 million or so unique TCR beta chains, roughly 11 million shared. Clones were read by immunoSEQ multiplex PCR, and TCRdb kept only the in-frame ones, dropping some. V, J and clone size were drawn from that table, and D and trimming were deduced from the DNA. The sample holds about 160,000 clones, around four fifths seen once.

The origin of this receptor is a woman between 18 and 29 years old in good health and CMV-seronegative. V usage is TRBV7-6 and J usage is TRBJ1-1; D remains ambiguous. Sequencing was carried out using PBMCs. The CDR3 sequence: CASSLEGGGHTEAFF. CDR3 coding DNA: TGTGCCAGCAGCTTAGAAGGCGGCGGGCATACTGAAGCTTTCTTT. The full variable domain, its missing parts supplied by reference TRBV7-6 and TRBJ1-1, is GAGVSQSPRYKVTKRGQDVALRCDPISGHVSLYWYRQALGQGPEFLTYFNYEAQQDKSGLPNDRFSAERPEGSISTLTIQRTEQRDSAMYRCASSLEGGGHTEAFFGQGTRLTVV.